Listed below are T cell receptor beta chains from one sample, sequenced in a study of CD4+ T cells in melanoma. Repertoires were generated with immunoSEQ multiplex PCR, while TCRdb's copy carries only in-frame clones and drops some. The data contain about 18,000 clones, 83% of them seen just once; the ten biggest clones take up around 5.1%. Sample: cells from a culture (not recorded whether cultured in vitro). These receptors came from a human donor with melanoma. Both conserved end residues are part of each CDR3. D genes are given only for firm matches. Rows give clone size only sometimes, using once, few, many, or a class for an expanded clone.

CDR3nt,CDR3aa,v_gene,abundance,j_gene,d_gene
TGTGCCAGCAGCTCGGACAGGGTCGGAAACACCATATATTTT,CASSSDRVGNTIYF,TRBV13,-,TRBJ1-3,TRBD1
TGTGCTAGCCGCCGCGAATCGCCCCCCGATCAGCCCCAGCATTTT,CASRRESPPDQPQHF,TRBV12-5,few,TRBJ1-5,-
TGTGCCAGCTCACCGGTAGCGGGCAACACAGATACGCAGTATTTT,CASSPVAGNTDTQYF,TRBV18,-,TRBJ2-3,TRBD2
TGTGCCAGCCGGACAGCCTATAATTCACCCCTCCACTTT,CASRTAYNSPLHF,TRBV27,-,TRBJ1-6,-
TGTGCCAGCAGTTTAGATCCGACAGGGTACTACGAGCAGTACTTC,CASSLDPTGYYEQYF,TRBV2,-,TRBJ2-7,TRBD1
TGTGCCAGCAGTTCCGGGAGTGGAGGCAATCAGCCCCAGCATTTT,CASSSGSGGNQPQHF,TRBV6-5,-,TRBJ1-5,-
TGTGCCAGCAGGGGATCCGATCAGTACACAGATACGCAGTATTTT,CASRGSDQYTDTQYF,TRBV2,-,TRBJ2-3,-
TGTGCCAGCAGCTTAGAACCGGGCCACGAGCAGTACTTC,CASSLEPGHEQYF,TRBV11-3,-,TRBJ2-7,-
TGTGCCAGCAGACAGGGTCCGAACACCGGGGAGCTGTTTTTT,CASRQGPNTGELFF,TRBV2,-,TRBJ2-2,-
TGTGCCAGCAGCTCCAGACAGGGAGGGAATGAGCAGTTCTTC,CASSSRQGGNEQFF,TRBV11-2,-,TRBJ2-1,-
TGTGCCAGCAGCTTAAGGCCGGCCAGGGCGGATGAGCAGTTCTTC,CASSLRPARADEQFF,TRBV7-8,-,TRBJ2-1,-
TGTGCCAATACGAGAAAGGGTAAGAACACTGAAGCTTTCTTT,CANTRKGKNTEAFF,TRBV6-1,once,TRBJ1-1,-
TGTGCCAGCAACGAACAACCGAACACTGAAGCTTTCTTT,CASNEQPNTEAFF,TRBV9,-,TRBJ1-1,-
TGTGCCAGCAGGATAAATCAGCCCCAGCATTTT,CASRINQPQHF,TRBV6-1,-,TRBJ1-5,-